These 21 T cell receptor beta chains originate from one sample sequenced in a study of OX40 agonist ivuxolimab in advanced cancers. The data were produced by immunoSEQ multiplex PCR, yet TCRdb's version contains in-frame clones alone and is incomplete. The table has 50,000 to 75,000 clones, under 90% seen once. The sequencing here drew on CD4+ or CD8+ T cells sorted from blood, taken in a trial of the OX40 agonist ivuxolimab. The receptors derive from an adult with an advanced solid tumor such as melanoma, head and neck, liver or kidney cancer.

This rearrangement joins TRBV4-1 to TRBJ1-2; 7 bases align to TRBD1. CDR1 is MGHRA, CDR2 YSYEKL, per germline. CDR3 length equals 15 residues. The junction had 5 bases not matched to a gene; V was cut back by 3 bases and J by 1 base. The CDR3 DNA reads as TGCGCCAGCAGCCAGGACAGGAGTCTTAACTATGGCTACACCTTC. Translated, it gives CASSQDRSLNYGYTF.

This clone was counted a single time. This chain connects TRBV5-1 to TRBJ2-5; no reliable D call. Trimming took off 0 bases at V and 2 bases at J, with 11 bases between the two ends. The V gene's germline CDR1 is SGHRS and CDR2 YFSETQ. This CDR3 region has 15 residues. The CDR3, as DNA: TGCGCCAGCAGCTTGGGCGATGTAGGACAAGAGACCCAGTACTTC. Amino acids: CASSLGDVGQETQYF. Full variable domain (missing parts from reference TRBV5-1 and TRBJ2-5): KAGVTQTPRYLIKTRGQQVTLSCSPISGHRSVSWYQQTPGQGLQFLFEYFSETQRNKGNFPGRFSGRQFSNSRSEMNVSTLELGDSALYLCASSLGDVGQETQYFGPGTRLLVL.

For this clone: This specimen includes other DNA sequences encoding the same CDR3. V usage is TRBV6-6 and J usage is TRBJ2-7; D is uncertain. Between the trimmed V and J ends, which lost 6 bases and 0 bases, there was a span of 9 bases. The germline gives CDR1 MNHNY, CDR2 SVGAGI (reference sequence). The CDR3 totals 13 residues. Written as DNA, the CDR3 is TGTGCCAGCAGACATAGGGACTCCTACGAGCAGTACTTC. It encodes CASRHRDSYEQYF.

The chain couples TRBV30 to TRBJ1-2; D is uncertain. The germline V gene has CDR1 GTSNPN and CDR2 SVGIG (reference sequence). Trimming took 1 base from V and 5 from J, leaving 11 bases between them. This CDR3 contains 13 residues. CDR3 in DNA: TGTGCCTGGAGTGCCCCCCCAACGTATGGCTACACCTTC. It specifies CAWSAPPTYGYTF.

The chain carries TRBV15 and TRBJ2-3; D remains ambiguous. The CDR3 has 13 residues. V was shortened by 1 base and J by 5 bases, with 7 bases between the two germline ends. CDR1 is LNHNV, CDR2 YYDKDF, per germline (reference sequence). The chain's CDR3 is CATSRVKEDTQYF. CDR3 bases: TGTGCCACCAGCAGAGTAAAAGAAGATACGCAGTATTTT.

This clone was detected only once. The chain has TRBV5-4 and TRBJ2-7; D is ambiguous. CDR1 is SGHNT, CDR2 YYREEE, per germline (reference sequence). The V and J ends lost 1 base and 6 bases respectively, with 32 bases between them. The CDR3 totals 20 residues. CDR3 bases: TGTGCCAGCAGCTTGTTGGTCCGTGGGTTAGGACCCGGTAGGAGCCTCGAGCAGTACTTC. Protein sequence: CASSLLVRGLGPGRSLEQYF.

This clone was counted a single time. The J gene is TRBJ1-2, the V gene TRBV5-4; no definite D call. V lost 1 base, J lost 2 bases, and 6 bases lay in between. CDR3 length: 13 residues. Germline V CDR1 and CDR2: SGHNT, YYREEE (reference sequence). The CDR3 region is CASSLYKNYGYTF. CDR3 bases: TGTGCCAGCAGCTTGTACAAAAACTATGGCTACACCTTC. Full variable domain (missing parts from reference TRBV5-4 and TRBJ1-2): ETGVTQSPTHLIKTRGQQVTLRCSSQSGHNTVSWYQQALGQGPQFIFQYYREEENGRGNFPPRFSGLQFPNYSSELNVNALELDDSALYLCASSLYKNYGYTFGSGTRLTVV.

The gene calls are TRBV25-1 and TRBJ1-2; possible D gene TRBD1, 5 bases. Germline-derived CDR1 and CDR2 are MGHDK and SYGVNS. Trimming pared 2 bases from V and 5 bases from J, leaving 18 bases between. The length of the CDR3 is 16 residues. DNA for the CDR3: TGTGCCAGCAGTGAAGGGGGAGGACACGGAGTATATGGCTACACCTTC. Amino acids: CASSEGGGHGVYGYTF.

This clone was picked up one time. Here the CDR3 reads CASSQENTGELFF. CDR3 DNA sequence: TGTGCCAGCAGCCAAGAGAACACCGGGGAGCTGTTTTTT. J is TRBJ2-2 and V is TRBV4-2; no reliable D call. The CDR3 is 13 residues long. Trimming shortened V by 0 bases and J by 1 base, and 0 bases separated the two germline ends. Germline lookup yields CDR1 LGHNA and CDR2 YNFKEQ.

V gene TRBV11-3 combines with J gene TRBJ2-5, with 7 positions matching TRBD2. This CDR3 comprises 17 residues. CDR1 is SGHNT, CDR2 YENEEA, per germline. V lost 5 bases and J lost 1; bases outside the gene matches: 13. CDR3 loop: CASSPMGVAGPQETQYF. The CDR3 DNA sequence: TGTGCCAGCAGCCCCATGGGGGTAGCGGGTCCCCAAGAGACCCAGTACTTC.

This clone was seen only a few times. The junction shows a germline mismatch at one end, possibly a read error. CDR3 region: CVTGLSRNEQFF. For the CDR3, the DNA is TGCGTTACAGGGTTAAGTCGAAATGAGCAGTTCTTC. This rearrangement joins TRBV18 to TRBJ2-1; D is possibly TRBD1 (6 bases). Germline loops: CDR1 KGHSH, CDR2 LQKENI. This CDR3 region has 12 residues.

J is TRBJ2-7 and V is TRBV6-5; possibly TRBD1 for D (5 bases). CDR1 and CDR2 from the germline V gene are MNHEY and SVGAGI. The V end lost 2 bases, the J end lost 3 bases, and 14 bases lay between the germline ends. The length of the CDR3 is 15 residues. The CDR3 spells CASSYGAGLYYEQYF. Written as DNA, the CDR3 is TGTGCCAGCAGTTACGGGGCAGGCTTATACTACGAGCAGTACTTC.

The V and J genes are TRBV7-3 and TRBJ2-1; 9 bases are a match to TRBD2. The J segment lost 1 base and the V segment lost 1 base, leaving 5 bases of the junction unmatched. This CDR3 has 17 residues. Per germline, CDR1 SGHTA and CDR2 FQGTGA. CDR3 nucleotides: TGTGCCAGCAGCTTAAATCCTAGCGGGACTTCCTACAATGAGCAGTTCTTC. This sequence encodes CASSLNPSGTSYNEQFF. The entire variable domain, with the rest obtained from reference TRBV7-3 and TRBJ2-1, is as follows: GAGVSQTPSNKVTEKGKYVELRCDPISGHTALYWYRQSLGQGPEFLIYFQGTGAADDSGLPNDRFFAVRPEGSVSTLKIQRTERGDSAVYLCASSLNPSGTSYNEQFFGPGTRLTVL.

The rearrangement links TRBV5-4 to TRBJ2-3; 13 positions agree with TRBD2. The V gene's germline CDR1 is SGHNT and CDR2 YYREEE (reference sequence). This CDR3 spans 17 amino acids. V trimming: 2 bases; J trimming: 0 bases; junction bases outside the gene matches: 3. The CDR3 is CASSFRLAGGSTDTQYF. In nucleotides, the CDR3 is TGTGCCAGCAGCTTCCGACTAGCGGGAGGAAGCACAGATACGCAGTATTTT. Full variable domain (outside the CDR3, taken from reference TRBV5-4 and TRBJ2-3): ETGVTQSPTHLIKTRGQQVTLRCSSQSGHNTVSWYQQALGQGPQFIFQYYREEENGRGNFPPRFSGLQFPNYSSELNVNALELDDSALYLCASSFRLAGGSTDTQYFGPGTRLTVL.

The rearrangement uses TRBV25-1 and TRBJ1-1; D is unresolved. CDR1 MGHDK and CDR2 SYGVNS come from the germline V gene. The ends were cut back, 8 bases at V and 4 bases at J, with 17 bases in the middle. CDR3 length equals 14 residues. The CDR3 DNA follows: TGTGCCAGCGATTCGACGGGATTATTCACTGAAGCTTTCTTT. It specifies CASDSTGLFTEAFF.

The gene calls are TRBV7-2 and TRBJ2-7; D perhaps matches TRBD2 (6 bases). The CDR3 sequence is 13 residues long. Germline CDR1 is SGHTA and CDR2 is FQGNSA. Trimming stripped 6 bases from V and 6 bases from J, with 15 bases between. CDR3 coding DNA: TGTGCCAGCAGGAGGGACTCAGGTGGCGAGCAGTACTTC. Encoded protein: CASRRDSGGEQYF.

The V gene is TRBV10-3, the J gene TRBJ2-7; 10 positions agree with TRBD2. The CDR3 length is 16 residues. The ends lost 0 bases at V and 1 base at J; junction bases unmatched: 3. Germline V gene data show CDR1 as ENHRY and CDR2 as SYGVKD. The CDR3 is CAISESSGRLSYEQYF. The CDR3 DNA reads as TGTGCCATCAGTGAGTCTAGCGGGAGGCTTTCCTACGAGCAGTACTTC.

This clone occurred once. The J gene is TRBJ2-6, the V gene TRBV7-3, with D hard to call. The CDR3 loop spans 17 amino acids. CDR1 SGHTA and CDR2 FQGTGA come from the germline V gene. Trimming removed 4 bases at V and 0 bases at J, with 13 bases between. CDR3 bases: TGTGCCAGCAGCTCAGTTGACATCCGCTCTGGGGCCAACGTCCTGACTTTC. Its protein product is CASSSVDIRSGANVLTF.

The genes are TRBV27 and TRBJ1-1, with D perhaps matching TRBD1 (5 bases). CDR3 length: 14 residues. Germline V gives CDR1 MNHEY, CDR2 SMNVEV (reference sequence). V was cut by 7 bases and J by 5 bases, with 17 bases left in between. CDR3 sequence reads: CASTPRGGWTEAFF. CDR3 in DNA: TGTGCCAGCACCCCCCGGGGGGGATGGACTGAAGCTTTCTTT.

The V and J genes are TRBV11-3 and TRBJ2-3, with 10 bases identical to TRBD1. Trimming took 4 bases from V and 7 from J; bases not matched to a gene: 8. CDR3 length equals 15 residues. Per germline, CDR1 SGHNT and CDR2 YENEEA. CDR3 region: CASSSGTGAGHTQYF. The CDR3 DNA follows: TGTGCCAGCAGCTCTGGGACAGGGGCCGGCCATACGCAGTATTTT.

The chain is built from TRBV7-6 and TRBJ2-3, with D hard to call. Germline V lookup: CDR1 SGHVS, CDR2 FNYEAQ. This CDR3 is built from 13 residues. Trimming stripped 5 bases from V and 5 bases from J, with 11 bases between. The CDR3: CASSLSSRDTQYF. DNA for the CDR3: TGTGCCAGCAGCCTATCGTCGAGAGATACGCAGTATTTT.